These T cell receptor beta chains were read from a single sample in a study of tumor and adjacent non-tumor tissue in lung cancer. In TCRdb, the multiplex PCR reads were re-called with MiXCR into one record per CDR3 protein. The repertoire consists of under 95,000 distinct CDR3 sequences, with around 71% occurring once and the leading ten covering 15% to 20%. Sequenced input: lung tumor tissue. The receptors here all came from a man aged 60-69 years with non-small cell lung cancer. CDR3s leave out the opening cysteine and the closing phenylalanine or tryptophan. Each record gives: D gene, J gene, V gene, clone size, CDR3 protein. The D gene is left open where the match is weak. Rows may omit the clone size; those that give it use once, few, many or a size class.

D: TRBD2
J: TRBJ2-2
V: TRBV11-1
size: medium-sized
CDR3: ASTRTSGTGELF

D: TRBD1
J: TRBJ2-2
V: TRBV6-5
size: -
CDR3: ASRSGTVKTRELS

D: TRBD1
J: TRBJ2-7
V: TRBV11-1
size: -
CDR3: ASSITDRGPYGHY

D: -
J: TRBJ1-2
V: TRBV13
size: many
CDR3: ASSLGDFSANYGYT

D: -
J: TRBJ2-1
V: TRBV12-3/TRBV12-4
size: -
CDR3: ASSKGGLRGSYNEQF

D: -
J: TRBJ2-5
V: TRBV6-5
size: -
CDR3: ASSFSQQGRGETQY

D: -
J: TRBJ2-3
V: TRBV11-2
size: -
CDR3: AGNFPRGNRDTQY

D: -
J: TRBJ2-6
V: TRBV12-3/TRBV12-4
size: -
CDR3: ASSLYSGTNVLT

D: TRBD2
J: TRBJ2-7
V: TRBV20-1
size: -
CDR3: SARDGTSAYEEQY

D: -
J: TRBJ2-1
V: TRBV6-2/TRBV6-3
size: many
CDR3: ASRPFTSSIYNEQF

D: TRBD1
J: TRBJ1-1
V: TRBV25-1
size: once
CDR3: ASNTGGGNTEAF

D: TRBD1
J: TRBJ2-5
V: TRBV29-1
size: -
CDR3: SFEGQDNQEIQY

D: -
J: TRBJ1-1
V: TRBV11-3
size: -
CDR3: ASSLMATEAF

D: TRBD1
J: TRBJ2-1
V: TRBV5-6
size: -
CDR3: ASSPGENRGPYNKQF

D: TRBD2
J: TRBJ2-3
V: TRBV4-1
size: once
CDR3: ANAERGRTDTQY

D: TRBD2
J: TRBJ2-1
V: TRBV11-2
size: -
CDR3: ASRTGGTSGSGPGGNEQF

D: TRBD2
J: TRBJ2-7
V: TRBV7-9
size: -
CDR3: ASSSGLAGGEIEQY

D: -
J: TRBJ2-7
V: TRBV6-1
size: -
CDR3: ARHRGPTYEQY

D: -
J: TRBJ2-7
V: TRBV6-1
size: -
CDR3: ASRQTGITYEQC

D: TRBD1
J: TRBJ1-2
V: TRBV6-5
size: -
CDR3: ASRKTGCNKGYA

D: -
J: TRBJ1-6
V: TRBV4-1
size: many
CDR3: AASSITGDNSPLH

D: TRBD1
J: TRBJ2-1
V: TRBV5-6
size: -
CDR3: ASSPGEDRGSNNEQF

D: TRBD2
J: TRBJ2-3
V: TRBV29-1
size: -
CDR3: SVEPTSGNADTQY

D: -
J: TRBJ2-1
V: TRBV11-3
size: -
CDR3: ASRLVGTYNNEQL

D: -
J: TRBJ2-1
V: TRBV25-1
size: many
CDR3: ASSAIKTSYNEQF

D: TRBD1
J: TRBJ2-1
V: TRBV6-1
size: -
CDR3: ASSSNRGFYNEQF

D: TRBD2
J: TRBJ2-5
V: TRBV20-1
size: many
CDR3: SARPGLAETQY

D: TRBD2
J: TRBJ2-1
V: TRBV5-1
size: many
CDR3: ASSPRSAGGYNEQF

D: -
J: TRBJ2-2
V: TRBV11-2
size: -
CDR3: ASRHRQTNTGELF

D: -
J: TRBJ1-5
V: TRBV6-2/TRBV6-3
size: -
CDR3: ASSHGDDQPQH

D: -
J: TRBJ2-1
V: TRBV2
size: -
CDR3: ASSDRTHYNEQF

D: -
J: TRBJ1-5
V: TRBV4-1
size: -
CDR3: ASSYGPRNQPQH

D: -
J: TRBJ2-7
V: TRBV29-1
size: -
CDR3: SVPLGTILKAEQY

D: -
J: TRBJ1-2
V: TRBV28
size: -
CDR3: ASSLLNGRNGYT

D: -
J: TRBJ1-1
V: TRBV30
size: -
CDR3: AWSVPGTKTEAF

D: TRBD1
J: TRBJ2-5
V: TRBV12-3/TRBV12-4
size: -
CDR3: ATRSTGSTRETQY

D: TRBD2
J: TRBJ2-3
V: TRBV12-3/TRBV12-4
size: few
CDR3: ASSLRLAGSDTQY

D: -
J: TRBJ1-1
V: TRBV5-6
size: -
CDR3: TSSYRGGLNTEAF

D: TRBD1
J: TRBJ1-5
V: TRBV12-3/TRBV12-4
size: -
CDR3: ASSRRRDRCYQPLH

D: -
J: TRBJ1-5
V: TRBV4-3
size: -
CDR3: ASGQDWDSNQPQH

D: TRBD2
J: TRBJ2-5
V: TRBV20-1
size: -
CDR3: SARIIRSGLAETQY

D: -
J: TRBJ2-5
V: TRBV4-1
size: few
CDR3: ASNQGGSRETQY

D: -
J: TRBJ2-3
V: TRBV4-1
size: -
CDR3: ASSQDRVADTQY

D: TRBD2
J: TRBJ2-7
V: TRBV11-3
size: medium-sized
CDR3: ASSLQGLAGDGGQY

D: TRBD2
J: TRBJ2-1
V: TRBV5-6
size: -
CDR3: ASSLTNLAGGGVEQL

D: -
J: TRBJ2-5
V: TRBV24-1
size: -
CDR3: AASDLAKRKGRETQY

D: -
J: TRBJ2-2
V: TRBV24-1
size: many
CDR3: ATSDGQLNTGELF

D: -
J: TRBJ2-1
V: TRBV12-3/TRBV12-4
size: many
CDR3: ASSLGLYNEQF

D: -
J: TRBJ2-1
V: TRBV11-3
size: once
CDR3: TSSPARRSSYSEQF

D: -
J: TRBJ1-6
V: TRBV6-1
size: -
CDR3: ASSESRGGNSQLH

D: -
J: TRBJ2-7
V: TRBV11-2
size: -
CDR3: ASGLGLDEQY

D: -
J: TRBJ2-1
V: TRBV24-1
size: -
CDR3: AASRAEYNEQF

D: -
J: TRBJ2-7
V: TRBV4-1
size: -
CDR3: ASSQEIHSGGFTEQY

D: -
J: TRBJ2-1
V: TRBV6-5
size: -
CDR3: ASSYRGSSYDEQF

D: TRBD1
J: TRBJ2-5
V: TRBV11-2
size: medium-sized
CDR3: ASSPPGTGDLETQY

D: -
J: TRBJ2-1
V: TRBV20-1
size: -
CDR3: SARDDGSYNEKF

D: -
J: TRBJ2-1
V: TRBV11-3
size: -
CDR3: ASSTARRSSYSEQF

D: -
J: TRBJ1-2
V: TRBV20-1
size: many
CDR3: SAKDPRRTDNYGYT

D: TRBD1
J: TRBJ2-5
V: TRBV28
size: -
CDR3: ASSSRQGARKETQY

D: -
J: TRBJ2-3
V: TRBV11-2
size: -
CDR3: TSSTGLFSTNTQY